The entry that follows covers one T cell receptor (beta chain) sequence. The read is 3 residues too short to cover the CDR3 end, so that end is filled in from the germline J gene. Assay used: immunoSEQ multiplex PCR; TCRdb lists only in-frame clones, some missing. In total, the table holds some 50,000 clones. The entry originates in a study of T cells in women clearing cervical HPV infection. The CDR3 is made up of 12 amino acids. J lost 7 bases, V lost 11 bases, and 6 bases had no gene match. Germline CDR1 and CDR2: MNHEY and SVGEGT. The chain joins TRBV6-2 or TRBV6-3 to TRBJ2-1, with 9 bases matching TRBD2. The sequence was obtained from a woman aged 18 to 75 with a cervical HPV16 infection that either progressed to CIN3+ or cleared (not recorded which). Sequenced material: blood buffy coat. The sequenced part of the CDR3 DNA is TGTGCCTGCGGGGGGGCTCGGAATGAG. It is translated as CACGGARNE. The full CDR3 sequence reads CACGGARNEQFF.